This passage covers 27 T cell receptor beta chains from one sample sequenced in a study of CD4 T cells in relation to SARS-CoV-2 and coronaviruses. Sequencing used immunoSEQ multiplex PCR; TCRdb keeps in-frame clones, though not all of them. This table holds about 29,000 clones, about 78% found once. The antigens these receptors bind are not known. The unexposed donors gave CD4+ T cells in about 2011-2019, prior to COVID-19. After roughly ten days of culture, CD4+ T cells were isolated. The sample consisted of CD4+ T cells from PBMCs, cultured in vitro. These receptors were obtained from a human donor in good health.

The V and J genes are TRBV5-4 and TRBJ2-5; D perhaps matches TRBD2 (6 bases). This CDR3 region has 14 residues. The V end was cut by 0 bases, the J end by 5 bases, with 11 bases between. Germline lookup yields CDR1 SGHNT and CDR2 YYREEE (reference sequence). Here the CDR3 reads CASSLAGTSETQYF. DNA for the CDR3: TGTGCCAGCAGCTTGGCCGGGACTTCGGAGACCCAGTACTTC.

The chain combines TRBV11-2 with TRBJ1-1; 8 bases agree with TRBD1. The J segment lost 5 bases and the V segment lost 3 bases, leaving 2 bases of the junction unmatched. The CDR3 length is 13 residues. Germline CDR1 SGHAT, CDR2 FQNNGV. The CDR3 spells CASSFRQGTEAFF. The CDR3 DNA reads TGTGCCAGCAGCTTTCGACAGGGGACTGAAGCTTTCTTT.

The rearrangement joins TRBV18 to TRBJ1-4; TRBD1 agrees at 7 bases. The CDR3 consists of 17 residues. Losses at the gene ends were 2 bases for V and 2 bases for J; bases not matched to a gene: 8. CDR1 and CDR2 from the germline V gene are KGHSH and LQKENI. CDR3: CASSPIDREVTNEKLFF. In nucleotides, the CDR3 is TGTGCCAGCTCACCAATTGACAGGGAAGTTACTAATGAAAAACTGTTTTTT.

The V call is TRBV18, the J call TRBJ1-4; possible D gene TRBD1, 5 bases. CDR1 KGHSH and CDR2 LQKENI come from the germline V gene. The CDR3 spans 15 residues. Deletions cut 3 bases from V and 3 bases from J, with 11 bases between. The CDR3 sequence is CASSPRGEPNEKLFF. The CDR3 bases are TGTGCCAGCTCACCGAGGGGAGAGCCTAATGAAAAACTGTTTTTT.

V usage is TRBV19 and J usage is TRBJ1-5, with D maybe TRBD1 (5 bases). Per the germline V gene, CDR1 is LNHDA and CDR2 is SQIVND (reference sequence). Trimming removed 3 bases from V and 2 bases from J, with 11 bases in between. The CDR3 sequence is 15 residues long. CDR3 in amino acids: CASSMYGAGNQPQHF. DNA for the CDR3: TGTGCCAGTAGTATGTATGGGGCTGGCAATCAGCCCCAGCATTTT.

The rearrangement uses TRBV19 and TRBJ1-5, with D hard to call. CDR1 is LNHDA, CDR2 SQIVND, per germline (reference sequence). The V and J ends lost 1 base and 4 bases respectively, with 5 bases between them. The CDR3 length is 13 residues. The CDR3 sequence is CASSIAINQPQHF. In nucleotides, the CDR3 is TGTGCCAGTAGTATAGCTATTAATCAGCCCCAGCATTTT.

This clone was seen once. The chain has TRBV3-1 (or the pseudogene TRBV3-2) and TRBJ1-1; D is undetermined. The ends were cut back, 0 bases at V and 2 bases at J, with 7 bases in the middle. The CDR3 sequence is 14 residues long. Germline CDR1 is LGHDT and CDR2 is YNNKEL (reference sequence). The CDR3 here is CASSQELRNTEAFF. In nucleotides, the CDR3 is TGTGCCAGCAGCCAAGAGTTAAGAAACACTGAAGCTTTCTTT.

The chain uses TRBV4-2 and TRBJ2-7, with TRBD2 matching 10 bases. Losses at the gene ends were 0 bases for V and 4 bases for J; bases not matched to a gene: 6. The germline V gene has CDR1 LGHNA and CDR2 YNFKEQ. This CDR3 is built from 16 residues. The CDR3: CASSQDRGSGGYEQYF. The CDR3 coding sequence is TGTGCCAGCAGCCAAGATAGGGGTAGCGGGGGGTACGAGCAGTACTTC.

The DNA of the CDR3 is TGTGCCAGCAGCCTAAGGGGTATCGGGGAGCTGTTTTTT. Its protein product is CASSLRGIGELFF. V and J are TRBV7-9 and TRBJ2-2, with D possibly being TRBD1 (5 bases). This CDR3 has 13 amino acids. CDR1 is SEHNR, CDR2 FQNEAQ, per germline (reference sequence). The germline V and J ends were trimmed by 5 bases and 7 bases, with 11 bases remaining between them.

This chain joins TRBV5-6 and TRBJ2-7; 8 bases line up with TRBD1. There are 16 residues in the CDR3. Germline CDR1 SGHDT, CDR2 YYEEEE. J lost 1 base, V lost 0 bases, and 6 bases had no gene match. For the CDR3, the DNA is TGTGCCAGCAGCTTGGCCGGAGGACAGGGATCCTACGAGCAGTACTTC. Protein product: CASSLAGGQGSYEQYF.

The chain has TRBV5-6 and TRBJ2-3; 7 bases are a match to TRBD2. Germline V gene data show CDR1 as SGHDT and CDR2 as YYEEEE. J gave up 8 bases and V 3 bases, and 9 bases lay outside the gene matches. The CDR3 consists of 14 residues. For the CDR3, the DNA is TGTGCCAGCAGCTGGACGCTAGCGGTGGGTACGCAGTATTTT. This gives the protein CASSWTLAVGTQYF.

This clone was counted only a few times. This sequence joins TRBV7-9 and TRBJ2-5; no clear D. Looked up from germline, CDR1 is SEHNR and CDR2 is FQNEAQ (reference sequence). CDR3 size: 14 residues. V was pared by 0 bases and J by 4 bases, with 9 bases between. CDR3 coding DNA: TGTGCCAGCAGCTTAGCGGGATCGGGAGAGACCCAGTACTTC. Its protein is CASSLAGSGETQYF.

This clone appeared a few times. V gene TRBV5-5 combines with J gene TRBJ1-2; D unresolved. The CDR3 runs 12 residues. Trimming left V 0 bases short and J 7 bases short, with 7 bases between. CDR1 is SGHKS, CDR2 YYEKEE, per germline (reference sequence). In nucleotides, the CDR3 is TGTGCCAGCAGCTTGGGCTTAGCTGGCTACACCTTC. This translates into CASSLGLAGYTF.

The rearrangement uses TRBV5-1 and TRBJ1-2; D unresolved. The CDR3 runs 18 residues. In germline, CDR1 is SGHRS, CDR2 YFSETQ. Between the trimmed V and J ends, which lost 0 bases and 4 bases, there was a span of 22 bases. The CDR3 nucleotides read TGCGCCAGCAGCTTGGAGATTGGGCGGAGAGGAGTCGGCTATGGCTACACCTTC. Amino acids: CASSLEIGRRGVGYGYTF.

The J gene is TRBJ1-2, the V gene TRBV2; possibly TRBD1 for D (5 bases). Trimming stripped 1 base from V and 5 bases from J, with 8 bases between. Germline CDR1 reads SNHLY; CDR2 reads FYNNEI. This CDR3 has 13 amino acids. This chain's CDR3 is CASSEGGDYGYTF. The CDR3 nucleotides are TGTGCCAGCAGTGAAGGGGGCGATTATGGCTACACCTTC.

This clone was counted only a few times. This chain links TRBV3-1 (or the pseudogene TRBV3-2) with TRBJ1-6; D not resolved. Trimming cost V 4 bases and J 15 bases, with 13 bases left between them. Germline V lookup: CDR1 LGHDT, CDR2 YNNKEL (reference sequence). The CDR3 has 12 amino acids. The CDR3, as DNA: TGTGCCAGCAGCCTTCGGAATGGGGTCCTCCACTTT. Translated, it gives CASSLRNGVLHF.

CDR3 region: CANNEHSVETQYF. For the CDR3, the DNA is TGTGCCAACAATGAACATTCTGTCGAGACCCAGTACTTC. This chain uses TRBV2 with TRBJ2-5, with D hard to call. The germline V gene has CDR1 SNHLY and CDR2 FYNNEI. V lost 10 bases to trimming and J lost 5 bases, with 17 bases between them. The CDR3 runs to 13 residues.

J is TRBJ2-7 and V is TRBV18; 8 bases align to TRBD2. Germline V gene data show CDR1 as KGHSH and CDR2 as LQKENI. V dropped 5 bases and J dropped 3; count of bases not matched to a gene: 9. CDR3 size: 15 residues. The CDR3 DNA reads as TGTGCCAGCTCAGAGCCGACTAGCGTTATCTACGAGCAGTACTTC. It yields the protein CASSEPTSVIYEQYF.

This sequence joins TRBV2 and TRBJ2-7, with D unresolved. The CDR3 runs to 14 residues. Germline V gene data show CDR1 as SNHLY and CDR2 as FYNNEI. V was pared by 4 bases and J by 0 bases, with 10 bases between. The CDR3 coding sequence is TGTGCCAGCAGTGGGGCCGTAAACTCCTACGAGCAGTACTTC. This sequence encodes CASSGAVNSYEQYF. The full variable domain, with the rest looked up from reference TRBV2 and TRBJ2-7, is EPEVTQTPSHQVTQMGQEVILRCVPISNHLYFYWYRQILGQKVEFLVSFYNNEISEKSEIFDDQFSVERPDGSNFTLKIRSTKLEDSAMYFCASSGAVNSYEQYFGPGTRLTVT.

The CDR3 protein is CASSGRTPYEQYF. The CDR3 DNA reads TGTGCCAGCAGCGGGCGGACCCCCTACGAGCAGTACTTC. The rearrangement uses TRBV7-2 and TRBJ2-7, with D uncertain. CDR1 is SGHTA and CDR2 is FQGNSA in the germline V gene. V was pared by 5 bases and J by 2 bases, with 10 bases between. CDR3 length: 13 amino acids. Complete variable domain (other parts from reference TRBV7-2 and TRBJ2-7): GAGVSQSPSNKVTEKGKDVELRCDPISGHTALYWYRQSLGQGLEFLIYFQGNSAPDKSGLPSDRFSAERTGGSVSTLTIQRTQQEDSAVYLCASSGRTPYEQYFGPGTRLTVT.

The table lists this clone with a count of one. The chain couples TRBV10-3 to TRBJ2-1; weak D call: TRBD2 (5 bases). Trimming shortened V by 0 bases and J by 2 bases, and 8 bases separated the two germline ends. The CDR3 is 15 amino acids. Germline CDR1 reads ENHRY; CDR2 reads SYGVKD. The CDR3: CAISESGVAYNEQFF. The CDR3 DNA follows: TGTGCCATCAGTGAGTCGGGAGTAGCCTACAATGAGCAGTTCTTC.

This clone was detected once. V usage is TRBV5-1 and J usage is TRBJ1-5; TRBD1 agrees at 7 bases. V trimming: 1 base; J trimming: 2 bases; junction bases outside the gene matches: 0. This CDR3 region has 14 residues. Looked up from germline, CDR1 is SGHRS and CDR2 is YFSETQ. CDR3 loop: CASSLTGGNQPQHF. Here the CDR3 DNA reads TGCGCCAGCAGCTTGACAGGGGGCAATCAGCCCCAGCATTTT. The full variable domain, completed using reference TRBV5-1 and TRBJ1-5, is KAGVTQTPRYLIKTRGQQVTLSCSPISGHRSVSWYQQTPGQGLQFLFEYFSETQRNKGNFPGRFSGRQFSNSRSEMNVSTLELGDSALYLCASSLTGGNQPQHFGDGTRLSIL.

The chain is built from TRBV2 and TRBJ2-2; D remains unclear. This CDR3 region has 13 residues. Trimming cost V 6 bases and J 4 bases, with 9 bases left between them. In germline, CDR1 is SNHLY, CDR2 FYNNEI. CDR3 loop: CASSGPTTGELFF. CDR3 DNA sequence: TGTGCCAGCAGCGGGCCCACCACCGGGGAGCTGTTTTTT.

V and J are TRBV9 and TRBJ2-3; TRBD2 might be the D (5 bases). CDR1 SGDLS and CDR2 YYNGEE come from the germline V gene. The CDR3 sequence is 17 residues long. Trimming pared 2 bases from V and 0 bases from J, leaving 16 bases between. Here the CDR3 reads CASSVPNAGLSTDTQYF. DNA of the CDR3: TGTGCCAGCAGCGTGCCGAACGCGGGTCTTAGCACAGATACGCAGTATTTT.

The V gene is TRBV9, the J gene TRBJ2-5; the match to TRBD2 covers 8 bases. The germline CDR1 and CDR2 sequences are SGDLS and YYNGEE. The CDR3 spans 17 residues. Losses at the gene ends were 0 bases for V and 3 bases for J; bases not matched to a gene: 10. CDR3 nucleotide sequence: TGTGCCAGCAGCGTAGGGCCCCCCCTAGCGGGCGAAGAGACCCAGTACTTC. Its translation: CASSVGPPLAGEETQYF.

This clone has only a few counts. J is TRBJ1-2 and V is TRBV2; 7 bases map to TRBD1. Germline V gene lookup returns CDR1 SNHLY and CDR2 FYNNEI. The CDR3 has 14 residues. The V and J ends lost 4 bases and 4 bases, in that order; junction bases with no gene match: 6. CDR3 nucleotide sequence: TGTGCCAGCAGTGCAAGACAGGGACCCTATGGCTACACCTTC. Protein: CASSARQGPYGYTF.

V is TRBV19 and J is TRBJ2-5; D is perhaps TRBD1 (6 bases). The CDR3 totals 16 residues. The ends were cut back, 4 bases at V and 7 bases at J, with 22 bases in the middle. Germline lookup yields CDR1 LNHDA and CDR2 SQIVND (reference sequence). The CDR3 loop reads CASSTQTGVVGVTQYF. The CDR3 coding sequence is TGTGCCAGTAGTACACAGACAGGTGTAGTAGGAGTGACCCAGTACTTC.